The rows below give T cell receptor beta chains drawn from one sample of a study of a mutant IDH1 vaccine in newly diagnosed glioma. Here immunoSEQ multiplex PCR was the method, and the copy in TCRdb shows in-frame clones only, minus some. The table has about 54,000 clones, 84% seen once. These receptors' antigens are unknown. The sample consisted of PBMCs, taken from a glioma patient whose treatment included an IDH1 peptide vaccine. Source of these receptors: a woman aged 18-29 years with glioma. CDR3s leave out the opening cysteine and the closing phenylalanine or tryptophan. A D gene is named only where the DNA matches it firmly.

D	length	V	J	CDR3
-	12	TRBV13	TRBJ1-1	ASSGRVMDTEAF
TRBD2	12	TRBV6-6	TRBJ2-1	ASSLGLAVNEQF
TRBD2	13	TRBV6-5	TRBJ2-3	ASRASGSRADTQY
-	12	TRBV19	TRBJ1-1	ASSWDGRNTEAF
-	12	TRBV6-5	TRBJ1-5	ASSSYRRNQPQH
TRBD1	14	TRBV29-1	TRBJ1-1	SALTGGSGVTTEAF
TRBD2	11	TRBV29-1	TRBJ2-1	SVDGTSDNEQF
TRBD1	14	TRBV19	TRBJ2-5	ASSFRQGSAQETQY
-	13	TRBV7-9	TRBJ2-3	ASAKGQGGTNTQY
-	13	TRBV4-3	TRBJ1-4	ASSQGHGRMEKLF
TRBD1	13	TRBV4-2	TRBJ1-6	ASSQGTGVESPLH
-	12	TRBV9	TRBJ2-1	ASSVELTRNEQF
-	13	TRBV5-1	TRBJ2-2	ASSLGRVDTGELF
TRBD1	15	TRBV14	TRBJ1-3	ASSQYYDRGDGNTIY
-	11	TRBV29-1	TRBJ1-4	SVESGGDEKLF
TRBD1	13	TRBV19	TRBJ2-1	ASSLDRGSYNEQF
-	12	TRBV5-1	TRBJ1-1	ASSPNTGNTEAF
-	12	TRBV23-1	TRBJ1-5	ASSQDVSNQPQH
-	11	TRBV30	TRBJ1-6	ACSPGGDSPLH
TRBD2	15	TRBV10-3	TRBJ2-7	AISLKASGGEAYEQY
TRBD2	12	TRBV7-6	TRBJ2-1	ASSARLAGNEQF
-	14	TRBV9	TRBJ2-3	ASSPPRGRESDTQY
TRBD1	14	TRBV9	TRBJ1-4	ASSASSPGGNEKLF
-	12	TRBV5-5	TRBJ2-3	ASSFSGSTDTQY
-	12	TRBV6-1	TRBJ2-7	ASSSSLTSFEQY
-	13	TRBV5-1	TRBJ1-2	ASSLDTGLDYGYT
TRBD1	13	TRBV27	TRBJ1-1	ASSPQQGAYTEAF
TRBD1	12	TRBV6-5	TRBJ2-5	ASSRGDRQETQY
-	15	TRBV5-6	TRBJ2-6	ASRYLGAGSGANVLT
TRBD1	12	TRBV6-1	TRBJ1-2	ASNSGAGGDGYT
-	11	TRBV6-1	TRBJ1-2	ASSVGWGLGYT
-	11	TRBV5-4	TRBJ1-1	ASSLRGAPEAF
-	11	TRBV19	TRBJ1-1	ARTAPQNTEAF
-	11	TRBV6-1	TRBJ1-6	ASSEEERSPLH
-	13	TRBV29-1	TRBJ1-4	SVNLDSATNEKLF
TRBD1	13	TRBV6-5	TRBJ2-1	ASRKTGGSGDEQF
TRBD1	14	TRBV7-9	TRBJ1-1	ASSLAPGQGNTEAF
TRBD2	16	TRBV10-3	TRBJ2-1	AISASSGSVVAYNEQF
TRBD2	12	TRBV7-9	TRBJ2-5	ASSLDLAEETQY
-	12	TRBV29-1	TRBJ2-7	SVSNPGAHYEQY
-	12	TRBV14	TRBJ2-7	ASSQARSSYEQY
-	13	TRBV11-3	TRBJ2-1	ASSPMASSYNEQF